This TCR beta chain was identified during a study of blood T cell repertoires in COVID-19. Looking at the study overall: PBMCs, B-cell-depleted T cells, or T cells provided the cDNA or gDNA that made up the material.

Method: immunoSEQ multiplex PCR; TCRdb's copy keeps in-frame clones and lacks some. The top ten clones hold 2.2% of a sample with some 250,000 clones, 86% of them seen once. There are 19 residues in the CDR3. Germline trimming cut 5 bases from V and 1 base from J; bases unmatched to any gene: 14. Germline CDR1 is LNHDA and CDR2 is SQIVND (reference sequence). This clonotype was obtained from a young man who had recovered from COVID-19. The chain employs TRBV19 and TRBJ2-1, with 10 bases fitting TRBD1. Specimen: peripheral blood. CDR3 DNA sequence: TGTGCCAGTAGTGCGCCGGGACAGGGGTGGGGAAGGTCCTACAATGAGCAGTTCTTC. It codes for CASSAPGQGWGRSYNEQFF.